This T cell receptor (beta chain) emerged from a study of cytomegalovirus exposure and HLA in healthy donors. As concerns this clone: The antigen is unknown.

The CDR3 is 15 residues long. CDR1 SGHTA and CDR2 FQGNSA come from the germline V gene. V dropped 2 bases and J dropped 3 bases, with 14 bases sitting between them. The PCR ran on 60 Vbeta and 13 Jbeta primers. Data came from immunoSEQ multiplex PCR; TCRdb stores just in-frame clones and leaves some out. Here the sample spans 150,000 to 200,000 clones, 75% to 85% being singletons. Study conclusions and caveats: Specific recognition of CMV antigens was confirmed in vitro for a few chains (all CMV-associated). Cytomegalovirus status was reportedly diagnosed by the classifier with high specificity and sensitivity. By a later analysis, the bulk of CMV-associated TCR beta chains appeared HLA-restricted.

The TCR comes from a woman in her forties or fifties in good health and CMV-seronegative. V and J are TRBV7-2 and TRBJ2-7; a weak D match, TRBD1 (5 bases). Material for sequencing was PBMCs. The CDR3 bases are TGTGCCAGCAGCTTAAATTCGGACAAGATCTACGAGCAGTACTTC. Protein sequence: CASSLNSDKIYEQYF.